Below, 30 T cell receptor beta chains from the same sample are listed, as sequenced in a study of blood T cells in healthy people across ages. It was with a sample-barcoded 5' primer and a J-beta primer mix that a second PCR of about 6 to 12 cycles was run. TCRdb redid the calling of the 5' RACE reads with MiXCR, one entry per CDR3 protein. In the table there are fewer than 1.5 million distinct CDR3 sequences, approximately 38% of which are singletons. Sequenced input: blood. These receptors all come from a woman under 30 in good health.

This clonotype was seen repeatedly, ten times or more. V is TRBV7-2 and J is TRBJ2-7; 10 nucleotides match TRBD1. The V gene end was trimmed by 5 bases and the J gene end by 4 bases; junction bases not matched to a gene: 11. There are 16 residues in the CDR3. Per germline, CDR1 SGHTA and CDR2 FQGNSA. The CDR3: CASSVAPGQGSYEQYF. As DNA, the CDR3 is TGTGCCAGCAGCGTGGCCCCGGGACAGGGGTCGTACGAGCAGTACTTC. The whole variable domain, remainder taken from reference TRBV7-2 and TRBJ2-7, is GAGVSQSPSNKVTEKGKDVELRCDPISGHTALYWYRQSLGQGLEFLIYFQGNSAPDKSGLPSDRFSAERTGGSVSTLTIQRTQQEDSAVYLCASSVAPGQGSYEQYFGPGTRLTVT.

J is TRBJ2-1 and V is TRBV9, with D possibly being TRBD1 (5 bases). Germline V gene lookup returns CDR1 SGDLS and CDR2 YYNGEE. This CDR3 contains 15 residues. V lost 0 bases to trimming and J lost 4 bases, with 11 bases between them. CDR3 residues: CASSVEKAGYNEQFF. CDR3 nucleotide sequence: TGTGCCAGCAGCGTAGAGAAGGCAGGGTACAATGAGCAGTTCTTC.

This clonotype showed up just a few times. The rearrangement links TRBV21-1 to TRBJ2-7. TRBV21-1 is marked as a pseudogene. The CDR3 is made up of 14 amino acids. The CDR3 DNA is TGTGCCAGCAGCAAAGGCCAAATGAGCTACGAGCAGTACTTC. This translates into CASSKGQMSYEQYF.

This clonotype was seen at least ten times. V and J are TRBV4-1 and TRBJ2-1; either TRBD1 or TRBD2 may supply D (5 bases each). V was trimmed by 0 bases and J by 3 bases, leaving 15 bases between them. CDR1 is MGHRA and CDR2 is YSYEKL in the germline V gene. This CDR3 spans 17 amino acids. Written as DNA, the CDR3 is TGCGCCAGCAGCCAAGATGGTGACGGGGCTTTCTACAATGAGCAGTTCTTC. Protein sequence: CASSQDGDGAFYNEQFF.

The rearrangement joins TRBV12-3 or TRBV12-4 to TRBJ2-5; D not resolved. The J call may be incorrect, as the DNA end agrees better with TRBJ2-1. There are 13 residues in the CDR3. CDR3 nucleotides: TGTGCCAACGGTTCGTCGCCCCCGGAGACCCAGTTCTTC. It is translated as CANGSSPPETQFF.

This CDR3 reads CASSQDGGLAGVRNTDTQYF. In nucleotides, the CDR3 is TGCGCCAGCAGCCAAGATGGGGGACTAGCGGGAGTGAGGAACACAGATACGCAGTATTTT. This chain links TRBV4-1 with TRBJ2-3; 14 positions match TRBD2. V lost 0 bases, J lost 2 bases, and 10 bases stayed unmatched. CDR3 length equals 20 residues. The germline CDR1 and CDR2 sequences are MGHRA and YSYEKL.

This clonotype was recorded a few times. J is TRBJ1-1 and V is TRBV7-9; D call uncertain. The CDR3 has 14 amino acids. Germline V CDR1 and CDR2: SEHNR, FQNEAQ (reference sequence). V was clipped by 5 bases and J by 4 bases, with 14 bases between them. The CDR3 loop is CASSPTQQSTEAFF. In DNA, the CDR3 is TGTGCCAGCAGCCCAACCCAGCAGAGCACTGAAGCTTTCTTT.

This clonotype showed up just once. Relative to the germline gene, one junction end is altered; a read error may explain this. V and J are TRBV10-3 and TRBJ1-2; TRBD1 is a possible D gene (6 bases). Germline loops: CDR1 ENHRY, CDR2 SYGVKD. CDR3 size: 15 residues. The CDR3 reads CAISDPAGAGYGYTF. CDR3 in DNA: TGTGCCATCAGTGACCCAGCGGGGGCCGGCTATGGCTACACTTTC.

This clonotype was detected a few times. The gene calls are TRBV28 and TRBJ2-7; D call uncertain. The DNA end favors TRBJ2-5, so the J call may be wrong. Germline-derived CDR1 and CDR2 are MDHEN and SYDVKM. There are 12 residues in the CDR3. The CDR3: CASSLLKGTQYF. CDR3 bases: TGTGCCAGCAGTTTATTGAAGGGGACCCAGTACTTC.

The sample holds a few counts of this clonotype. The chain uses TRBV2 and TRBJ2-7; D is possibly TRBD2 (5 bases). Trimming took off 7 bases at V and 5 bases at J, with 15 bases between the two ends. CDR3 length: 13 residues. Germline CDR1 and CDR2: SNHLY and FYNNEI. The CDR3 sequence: CASKVGGLNEQYF. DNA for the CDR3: TGTGCCAGCAAAGTCGGAGGTCTAAACGAGCAGTACTTC.

CDR3 bases: TGCAGTGCCAACGGGCTTCCGAGCTCCTACAATGAGCAGTTCTTC. This encodes CSANGLPSSYNEQFF. V is TRBV20-1 and J is TRBJ2-1, with unresolved D. The CDR3 consists of 15 residues. Germline V lookup: CDR1 DFQATT, CDR2 SNEGSKA (reference sequence). V shed 6 bases and J shed 0 bases, with 15 bases lying between them.

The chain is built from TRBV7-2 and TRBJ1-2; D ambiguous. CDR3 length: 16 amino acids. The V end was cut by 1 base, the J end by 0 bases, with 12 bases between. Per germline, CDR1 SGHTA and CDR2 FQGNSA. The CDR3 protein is CASSLERAVANYGYTF. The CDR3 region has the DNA TGTGCCAGCAGCTTAGAGAGGGCAGTTGCTAACTATGGCTACACCTTC.

The CDR3 loop is CASSQGTDYNEQYF. CDR3 bases: TGTGCCAGCAGCCAAGGGACAGACTACAATGAGCAGTACTTC. The chain joins TRBV14 to TRBJ2-7, with a weak D call TRBD1 (6 bases). There are 14 residues in the CDR3. Per germline, CDR1 SGHDN and CDR2 FVKESK. V lost 1 base to trimming and J lost 7 bases, with 14 bases between them.

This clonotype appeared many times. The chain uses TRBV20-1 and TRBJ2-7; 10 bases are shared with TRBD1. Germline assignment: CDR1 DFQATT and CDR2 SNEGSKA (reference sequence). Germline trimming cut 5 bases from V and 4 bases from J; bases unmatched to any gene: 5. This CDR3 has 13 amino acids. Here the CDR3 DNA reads TGCAGTGCTGGGCAGGACAGGGGGTACGAGCAGTACTTC. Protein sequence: CSAGQDRGYEQYF.

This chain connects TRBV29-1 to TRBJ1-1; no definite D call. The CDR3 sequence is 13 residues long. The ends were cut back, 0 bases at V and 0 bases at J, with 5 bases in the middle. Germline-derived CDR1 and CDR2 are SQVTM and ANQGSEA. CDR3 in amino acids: CSVEDWLNTEAFF. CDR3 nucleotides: TGCAGCGTTGAAGATTGGTTGAACACTGAAGCTTTCTTT.

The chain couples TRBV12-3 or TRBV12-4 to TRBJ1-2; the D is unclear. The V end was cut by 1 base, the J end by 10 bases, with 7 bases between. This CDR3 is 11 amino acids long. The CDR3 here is CASSLGISYTF. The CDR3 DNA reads TGTGCCAGCAGTTTAGGCATTTCCTACACCTTC.

This CDR3 is CASRRDSLTGELFF. CDR3 in DNA: TGTGCCAGCAGGCGGGACAGCTTGACCGGGGAGCTGTTTTTT. This rearrangement joins TRBV6-5 to TRBJ2-2; D is possibly TRBD1 (7 bases). Looked up from germline, CDR1 is MNHEY and CDR2 is SVGAGI. The length of the CDR3 is 14 residues. V was pared by 6 bases and J by 5 bases, with 13 bases between.

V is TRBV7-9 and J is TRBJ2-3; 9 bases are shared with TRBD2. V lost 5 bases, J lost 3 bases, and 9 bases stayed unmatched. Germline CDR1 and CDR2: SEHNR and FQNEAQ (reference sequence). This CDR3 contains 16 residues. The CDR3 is CASSKPAGGRTDTQYF. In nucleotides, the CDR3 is TGTGCCAGCAGCAAACCGGCGGGGGGGCGGACAGATACGCAGTATTTT.

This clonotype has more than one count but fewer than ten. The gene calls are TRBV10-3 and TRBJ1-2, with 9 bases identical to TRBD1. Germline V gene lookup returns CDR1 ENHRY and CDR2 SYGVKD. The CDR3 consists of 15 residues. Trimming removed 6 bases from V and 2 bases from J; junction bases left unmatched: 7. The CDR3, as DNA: TGTGCCATCAGCGAAATGGGACAGGGCAACTATGGCTACACCTTC. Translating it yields CAISEMGQGNYGYTF.

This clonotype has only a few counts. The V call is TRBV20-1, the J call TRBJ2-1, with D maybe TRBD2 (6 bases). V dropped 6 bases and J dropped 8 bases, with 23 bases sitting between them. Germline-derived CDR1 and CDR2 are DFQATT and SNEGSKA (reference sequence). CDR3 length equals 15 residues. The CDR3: CSAPRGAGVGDEQFF. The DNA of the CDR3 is TGCAGTGCCCCTCGCGGGGCCGGAGTTGGCGATGAGCAGTTCTTC.

This CDR3 reads CSASRRDGYTF. The CDR3 DNA reads as TGCAGTGCTAGTCGGCGGGATGGCTACACCTTC. This sequence joins TRBV20-1 and TRBJ1-2; D is uncertain. CDR3 length: 11 residues. The V gene lost 3 bases and the J gene lost 6 bases, with 8 bases spanning the gap. The germline gives CDR1 DFQATT, CDR2 SNEGSKA (reference sequence).

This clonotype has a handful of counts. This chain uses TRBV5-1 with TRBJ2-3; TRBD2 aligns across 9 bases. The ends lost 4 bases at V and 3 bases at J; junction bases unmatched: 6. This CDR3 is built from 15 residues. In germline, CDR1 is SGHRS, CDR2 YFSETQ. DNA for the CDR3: TGCGCCAGCAGCGGAATGACTAGCGGAACAGATACGCAGTATTTT. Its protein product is CASSGMTSGTDTQYF.

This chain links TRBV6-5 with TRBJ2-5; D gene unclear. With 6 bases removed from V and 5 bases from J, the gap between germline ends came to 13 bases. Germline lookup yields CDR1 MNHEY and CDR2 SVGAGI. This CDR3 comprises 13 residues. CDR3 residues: CASSRTMGETQYF. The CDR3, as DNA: TGTGCCAGCAGCAGAACCATGGGGGAGACCCAGTACTTC.

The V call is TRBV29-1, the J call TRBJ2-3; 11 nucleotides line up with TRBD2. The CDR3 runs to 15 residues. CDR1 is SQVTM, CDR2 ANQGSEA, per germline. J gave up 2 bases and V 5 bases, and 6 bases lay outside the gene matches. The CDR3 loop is CSVSGTSGPTDTQYF. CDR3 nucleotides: TGCAGCGTTTCCGGGACTAGCGGACCCACAGATACGCAGTATTTT.

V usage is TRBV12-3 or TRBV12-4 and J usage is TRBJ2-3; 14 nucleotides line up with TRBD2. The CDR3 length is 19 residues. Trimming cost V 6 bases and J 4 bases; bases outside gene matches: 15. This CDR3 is CASSFTPGLAGAGSDTQYF. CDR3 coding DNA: TGTGCCAGCAGCTTCACTCCGGGACTAGCGGGGGCGGGGTCAGATACGCAGTATTTT.

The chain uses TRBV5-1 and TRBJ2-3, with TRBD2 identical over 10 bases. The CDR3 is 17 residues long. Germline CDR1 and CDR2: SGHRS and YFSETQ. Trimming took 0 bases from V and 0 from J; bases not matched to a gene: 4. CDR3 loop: CASSLGLAGASTDTQYF. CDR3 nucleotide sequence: TGCGCCAGCAGCTTGGGGCTAGCGGGAGCTAGCACAGATACGCAGTATTTT.

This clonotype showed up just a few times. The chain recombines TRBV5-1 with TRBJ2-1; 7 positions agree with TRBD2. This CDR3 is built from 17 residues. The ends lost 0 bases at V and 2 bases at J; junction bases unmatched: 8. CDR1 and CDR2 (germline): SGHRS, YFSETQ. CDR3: CASSLGSTSIPYNEQFF. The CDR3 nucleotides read TGCGCCAGCAGCTTGGGTTCGACTAGCATCCCCTACAATGAGCAGTTCTTC.

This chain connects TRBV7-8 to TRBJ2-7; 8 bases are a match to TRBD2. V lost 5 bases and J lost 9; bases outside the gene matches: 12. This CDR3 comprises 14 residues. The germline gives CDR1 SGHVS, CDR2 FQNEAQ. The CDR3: CASSTGTSDFGQYF. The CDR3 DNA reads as TGTGCCAGCAGCACCGGGACTAGTGATTTTGGGCAGTACTTC.

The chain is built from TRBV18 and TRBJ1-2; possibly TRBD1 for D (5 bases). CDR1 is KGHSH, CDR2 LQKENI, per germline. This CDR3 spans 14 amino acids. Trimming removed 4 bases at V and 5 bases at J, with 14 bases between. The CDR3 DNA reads TGTGCCAGCTCACACCCAGGGCTCGTGTATGGCTACACCTTC. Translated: CASSHPGLVYGYTF.

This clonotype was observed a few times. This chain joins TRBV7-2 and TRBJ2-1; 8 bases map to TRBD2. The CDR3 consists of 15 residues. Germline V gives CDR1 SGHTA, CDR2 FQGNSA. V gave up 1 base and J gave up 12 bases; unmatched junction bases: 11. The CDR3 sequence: CASSLGPSGRYAQFF. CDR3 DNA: TGTGCCAGCAGCTTAGGGCCTAGCGGGCGCTACGCGCAGTTCTTC.